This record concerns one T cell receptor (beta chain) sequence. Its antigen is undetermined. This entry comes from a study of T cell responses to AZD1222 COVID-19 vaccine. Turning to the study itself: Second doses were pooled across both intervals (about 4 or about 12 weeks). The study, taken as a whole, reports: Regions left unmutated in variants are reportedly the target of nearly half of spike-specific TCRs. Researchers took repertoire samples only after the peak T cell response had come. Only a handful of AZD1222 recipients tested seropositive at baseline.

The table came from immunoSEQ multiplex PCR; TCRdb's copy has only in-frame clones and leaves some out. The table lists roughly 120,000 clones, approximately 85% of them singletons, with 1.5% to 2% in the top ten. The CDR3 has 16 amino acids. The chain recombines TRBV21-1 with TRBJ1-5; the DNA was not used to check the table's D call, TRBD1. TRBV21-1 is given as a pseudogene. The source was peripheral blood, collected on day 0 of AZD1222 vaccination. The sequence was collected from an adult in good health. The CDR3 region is CASSRDRGISNQPQHF. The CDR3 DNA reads TGTGCCAGCAGCCGTGACAGGGGAATTAGCAATCAGCCCCAGCATTTT.